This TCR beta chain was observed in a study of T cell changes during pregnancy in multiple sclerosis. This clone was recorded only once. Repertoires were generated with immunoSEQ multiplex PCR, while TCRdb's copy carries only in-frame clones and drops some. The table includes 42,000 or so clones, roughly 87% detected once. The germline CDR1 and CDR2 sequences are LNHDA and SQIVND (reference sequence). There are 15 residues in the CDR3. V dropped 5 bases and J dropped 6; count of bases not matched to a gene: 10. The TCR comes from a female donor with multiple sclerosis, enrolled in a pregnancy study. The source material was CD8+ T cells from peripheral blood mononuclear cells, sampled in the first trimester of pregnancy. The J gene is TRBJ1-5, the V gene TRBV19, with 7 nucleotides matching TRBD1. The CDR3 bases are TGTGCCAGTAGTTGGACAGGACCAGCGGGTCAGCCCCAGCATTTT. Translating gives CASSWTGPAGQPQHF.